This T cell receptor beta chain stems from a study of cytomegalovirus exposure and HLA in healthy donors. Study background: For the roughly 400 genotyped donors, 80% to 90% fell within the Caucasian-associated ancestry cluster. Whole-study findings and limits: Listed as cytomegalovirus-associated were 170 or so TCR beta chains. A few chains tied to CMV proved CMV antigen-specific in vitro.

The PCR ran on 60 Vbeta and 13 Jbeta primers. Some clones are missing from TCRdb's copy, which holds only in-frame ones; the method was immunoSEQ multiplex PCR. The specimen's table records about 200,000 clones. The V and J ends lost 3 bases and 4 bases respectively, with 9 bases between them. CDR1 and CDR2 (germline): LNHDA, SQIVND (reference sequence). This CDR3 contains 14 residues. As for this clone: Antigen specificity is unknown.

Sample: PBMCs. V usage is TRBV19 and J usage is TRBJ2-2; D gene unclear. The origin of this receptor is a man between 25 and 39 years old in good health and CMV-seronegative. The CDR3 here is CASSIRSGTGELFF. The DNA of the CDR3 is TGTGCCAGTAGTATTCGCTCCGGCACCGGGGAGCTGTTTTTT.